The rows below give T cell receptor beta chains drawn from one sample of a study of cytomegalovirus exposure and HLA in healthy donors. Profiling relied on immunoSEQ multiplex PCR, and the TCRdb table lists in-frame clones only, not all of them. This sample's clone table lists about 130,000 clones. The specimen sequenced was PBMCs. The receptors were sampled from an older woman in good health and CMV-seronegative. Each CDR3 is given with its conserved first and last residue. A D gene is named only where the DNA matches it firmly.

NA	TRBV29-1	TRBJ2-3	CSVAPRGTISDTQYF	TGCAGCGTTGCTCCGAGAGGGACAATATCAGATACGCAGTATTTT
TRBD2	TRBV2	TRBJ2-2	CASASGGGHNATGELFF	TGTGCCAGCGCTTCAGGCGGGGGGCACAACGCCACCGGGGAGCTGTTTTTT
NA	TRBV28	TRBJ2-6	CASVDSGANVLTF	TGTGCCAGCGTAGACTCTGGGGCCAACGTCCTGACTTTC
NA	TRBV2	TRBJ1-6	CASSGTSSPLHF	TGTGCCAGCAGTGGGACATCCTCACCCCTCCACTTT
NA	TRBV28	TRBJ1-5	CASSAQARGNQPQHF	TGTGCCAGCAGCGCACAGGCGAGAGGCAATCAGCCCCAGCATTTT
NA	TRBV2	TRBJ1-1	CASSAEGPEAFF	TGTGCCAGCAGTGCGGAGGGTCCTGAAGCTTTCTTT
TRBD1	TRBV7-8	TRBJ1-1	CASSSHRTGTTEAFF	TGTGCCAGCAGCTCACACCGGACAGGGACCACTGAAGCTTTCTTT
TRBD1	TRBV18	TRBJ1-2	CASSPGTGSDYGYTF	TGTGCCAGCTCACCAGGGACAGGGAGTGACTATGGCTACACCTTC
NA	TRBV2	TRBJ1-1	CASALRGATEAFF	TGTGCCAGCGCTCTCCGGGGGGCGACTGAAGCTTTCTTT
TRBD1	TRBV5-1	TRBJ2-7	CASSLDGDRSSYEQYF	TGCGCCAGCAGCTTAGACGGGGACAGGAGCTCCTACGAGCAGTACTTC
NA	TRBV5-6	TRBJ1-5	CASSTGTSGEPQHF	TGTGCCAGCAGCACAGGGACCTCTGGGGAGCCCCAGCATTTT
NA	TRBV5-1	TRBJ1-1	CASSSTKQTEAFF	TGCGCCAGCAGCTCGACGAAACAGACTGAAGCTTTCTTT
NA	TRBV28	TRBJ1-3	CASISSSGNTIYF	TGTGCCAGCATTTCGAGCTCTGGAAACACCATATATTTT
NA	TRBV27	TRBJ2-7	CASSLSGRGEQYF	TGTGCCAGCAGTTTATCGGGGCGAGGCGAGCAGTACTTC
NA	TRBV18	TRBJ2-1	CASSPNPSEPYNEQFF	TGTGCCAGCTCACCTAACCCCAGCGAACCTTACAATGAGCAGTTCTTC
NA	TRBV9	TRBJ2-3	CASSVDRWSTDTQYF	TGTGCCAGCAGCGTAGACAGGTGGAGCACAGATACGCAGTATTTT
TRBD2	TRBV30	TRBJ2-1	CAWSVGLAGVGEQFF	TGTGCCTGGAGTGTAGGGCTAGCGGGGGTTGGTGAGCAGTTCTTC
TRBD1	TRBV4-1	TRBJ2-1	CASSLYTGGGNNEQFF	TGCGCCAGCAGCCTTTATACAGGGGGCGGAAACAATGAGCAGTTCTTC
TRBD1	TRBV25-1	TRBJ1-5	CASRGTGGQPQHF	TGTGCCAGCAGAGGGACAGGGGGTCAGCCCCAGCATTTT
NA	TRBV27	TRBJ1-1	CASSMTANTEAFF	TGTGCCAGCAGTATGACAGCGAACACTGAAGCTTTCTTT
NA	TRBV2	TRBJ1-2	CASKTDSPGGYTF	TGTGCCAGCAAAACGGACAGTCCTGGGGGCTACACCTTC
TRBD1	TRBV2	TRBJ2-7	CASRDRDLSYEQYF	TGTGCCAGCAGGGACAGGGATCTCTCCTACGAGCAGTACTTC
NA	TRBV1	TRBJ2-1	CTSSQDKTGSALNEQFF	TGCACCAGCAGCCAAGATAAGACAGGTTCCGCCCTCAATGAGCAGTTCTTC
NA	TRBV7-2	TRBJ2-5	CASSFYRSEETQYF	TGTGCCAGCAGCTTCTACAGGTCAGAAGAGACCCAGTACTTC
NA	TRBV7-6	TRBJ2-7	CASSLHTLGGEENEQYF	TGTGCCAGCAGCCTCCACACCCTAGGGGGAGAGGAAAACGAGCAGTACTTC
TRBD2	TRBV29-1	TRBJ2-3	CSVEGTTSGPSGDTQYF	TGCAGCGTTGAGGGAACGACTAGCGGACCTTCCGGAGATACGCAGTATTTT
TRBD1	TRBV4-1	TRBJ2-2	CASSLSTGEATGELFF	TGCGCCAGCAGCCTTTCGACAGGGGAGGCCACCGGGGAGCTGTTTTTT
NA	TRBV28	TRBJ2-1	CASSYSLVEGVGYNEQFF	TGTGCCAGCAGCTACTCCCTAGTGGAGGGAGTGGGATACAATGAGCAGTTCTTC
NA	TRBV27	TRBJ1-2	CASSLPGLIYGYTF	TGTGCCAGCAGTTTACCAGGGTTAATCTATGGCTACACCTTC
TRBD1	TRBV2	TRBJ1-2	CASRGGQGNYGYTF	TGTGCCAGCAGAGGGGGACAGGGAAACTATGGCTACACCTTC
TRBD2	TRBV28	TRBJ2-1	CASSLLVLAGVGDEQFF	TGTGCCAGCAGTTTACTTGTACTAGCGGGAGTTGGGGATGAGCAGTTCTTC
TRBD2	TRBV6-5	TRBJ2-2	CASSRSGVDTGELFF	TGTGCCAGCAGCCGTAGCGGGGTGGACACCGGGGAGCTGTTTTTT
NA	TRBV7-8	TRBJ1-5	CASSPRYSNQPQHF	TGTGCCAGCAGCCCGAGATATAGCAATCAGCCCCAGCATTTT
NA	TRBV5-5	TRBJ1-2	CASIMNLGQRGYTF	TGTGCCAGCATCATGAATTTAGGACAGAGAGGCTACACCTTC
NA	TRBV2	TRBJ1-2	CASSGLSQVYGYTF	TGTGCCAGCAGTGGGTTGAGTCAGGTCTATGGCTACACCTTC
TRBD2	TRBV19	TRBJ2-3	CASSNRAGGTDTQYF	TGTGCCAGTAGTAACCGAGCGGGGGGCACAGATACGCAGTATTTT
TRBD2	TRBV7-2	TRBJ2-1	CASSPVGGSNEQFF	TGTGCCAGCAGCCCCGTAGGCGGGAGCAATGAGCAGTTCTTC
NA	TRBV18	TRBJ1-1	CASSPRRGTEAFF	TGTGCCAGCTCACCACGGAGAGGGACTGAAGCTTTCTTT
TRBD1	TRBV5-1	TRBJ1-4	CASSSTGTGREKLFF	TGCGCCAGCAGCTCCACCGGGACAGGGAGGGAAAAACTGTTTTTT
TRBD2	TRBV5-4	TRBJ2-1	CASREGPAGIYNEQFF	TGTGCCAGCAGAGAGGGTCCAGCGGGAATCTACAATGAGCAGTTCTTC
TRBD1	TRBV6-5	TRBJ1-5	CASSRTGSGQPQHF	TGTGCCAGCAGCCGGACAGGGTCGGGTCAGCCCCAGCATTTT
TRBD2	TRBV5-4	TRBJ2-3	CASSIKTSGGLDTQYF	TGTGCCAGCAGCATAAAAACTAGCGGGGGGTTAGATACGCAGTATTTT
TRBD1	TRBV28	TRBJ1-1	CASSFLAVTGVNEAFF	TGTGCCAGCAGTTTCCTTGCTGTGACAGGGGTAAATGAAGCTTTCTTT
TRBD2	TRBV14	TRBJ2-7	CASSQNQVLAGVEQYF	TGTGCCAGCAGCCAAAATCAGGTACTGGCGGGAGTCGAGCAGTACTTC
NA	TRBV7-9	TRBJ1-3	CASSQSLGSSGNTIYF	TGTGCCAGCAGCCAAAGCCTGGGGAGCTCTGGAAACACCATATATTTT
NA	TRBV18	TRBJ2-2	CATHHTWQGDVGELFF	TGTGCCACCCACCATACCTGGCAGGGCGATGTCGGGGAGCTGTTTTTT
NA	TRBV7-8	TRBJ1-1	CASSFNRDTEAFF	TGTGCCAGCAGCTTTAACAGGGACACTGAAGCTTTCTTT
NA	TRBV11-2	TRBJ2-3	CASSLRGTDTQYF	TGTGCCAGCAGCTTACGTGGCACAGATACGCAGTATTTT
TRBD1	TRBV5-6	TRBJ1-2	CASSLGGGQTFYGYTF	TGTGCCAGCAGCTTGGGTGGGGGACAGACTTTCTATGGCTACACCTTC
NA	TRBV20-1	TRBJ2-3	CSAKRADTQYF	TGCAGTGCTAAGAGAGCAGATACGCAGTATTTT
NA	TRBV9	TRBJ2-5	CASSAQSSTRWETQYF	TGTGCCAGCAGCGCGCAATCTTCGACTAGATGGGAGACCCAGTACTTC
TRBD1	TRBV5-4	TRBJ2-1	CASSGQGTGEQFF	TGTGCCAGCAGCGGACAGGGGACAGGTGAGCAGTTCTTC